Presented here are 14 T cell receptor beta chains from one specimen sequenced in a study of blood T cell repertoires in COVID-19. Produced via immunoSEQ multiplex PCR; TCRdb's table is partial and in-frame only. This table holds hundreds of thousands of clones, about 91% found once. Input material: PBMCs or T cells enriched from blood (not recorded which). These receptors were taken from a woman aged 45-65 years with acute COVID-19.

The rearrangement links TRBV5-4 to TRBJ2-2; 7 bases match TRBD1. V lost 4 bases and J lost 5; bases outside the gene matches: 5. The germline CDR1 and CDR2 sequences are SGHNT and YYREEE (reference sequence). This CDR3 has 14 amino acids. The CDR3, as DNA: TGTGCCAGCAGCACCGCAGGGGGTACCGGGGAGCTGTTTTTT. Residues: CASSTAGGTGELFF.

V usage is TRBV9 and J usage is TRBJ2-2; 11 nucleotides align to TRBD2. CDR1 and CDR2 from the germline V gene are SGDLS and YYNGEE. The length of the CDR3 is 16 residues. V trimming: 3 bases; J trimming: 3 bases; junction bases outside the gene matches: 4. The chain's CDR3 is CASSEGTSGYTGELFF. In DNA, the CDR3 is TGTGCCAGCAGCGAGGGGACTAGCGGATACACCGGGGAGCTGTTTTTT.

The chain carries TRBV6-5 and TRBJ2-1; tentative D call: TRBD1 (7 bases). There are 12 residues in the CDR3. V lost 4 bases and J lost 14, with 15 bases in between. CDR1 MNHEY and CDR2 SVGAGI come from the germline V gene. Written as DNA, the CDR3 is TGTGCCAGCAGTTCCCTAACAGGGGAGGAGTTCTTC. Its protein is CASSSLTGEEFF.

The gene calls are TRBV4-1 and TRBJ2-7, with 11 bases that match TRBD2. V lost 1 base to trimming and J lost 0 bases; unmatched junction nucleotides: 8. Germline lookup yields CDR1 MGHRA and CDR2 YSYEKL. The CDR3 has 18 amino acids. The CDR3 coding sequence is TGCGCCAGCAGCCAAGGTTCCCCAACTAGCGGGAGCTCCTACGAGCAGTACTTC. The encoded protein is CASSQGSPTSGSSYEQYF.

The chain is built from TRBV19 and TRBJ2-1, with 13 bases lining up with TRBD2. CDR1 and CDR2 from the germline V gene are LNHDA and SQIVND (reference sequence). V lost 3 bases, J lost 9 bases, and 2 bases stayed unmatched. The CDR3 has 14 residues. CDR3 in amino acids: CASSIGTSGAEQFF. CDR3 nucleotides: TGTGCCAGTAGTATCGGGACTAGCGGGGCTGAGCAGTTCTTC.

The chain combines TRBV10-1 with TRBJ2-1; TRBD2 aligns across 10 bases. CDR1 WNHNN and CDR2 SYGVQD come from the germline V gene (reference sequence). This CDR3 has 14 amino acids. The V gene end was trimmed by 7 bases and the J gene end by 8 bases; junction bases not matched to a gene: 8. This chain's CDR3 is CASMRLAGEDEQFF. In nucleotides, the CDR3 is TGCGCCAGCATGAGGCTAGCGGGAGAGGATGAGCAGTTCTTC.

The rearrangement joins TRBV18 to TRBJ2-2; no reliable D call. The germline V gene has CDR1 KGHSH and CDR2 LQKENI. Trimming pared 3 bases from V and 6 bases from J, leaving 11 bases between. The CDR3 covers 14 residues. The CDR3: CASSPAGDSGELFF. The CDR3 coding sequence is TGTGCCAGCTCACCGGCAGGTGATTCCGGGGAGCTGTTTTTT.

This clone was recorded a few times. This chain links TRBV28 with TRBJ2-2; D perhaps matches TRBD1 (5 bases). The CDR3 is made up of 14 amino acids. Trimming left V 5 bases short and J 4 bases short, with 11 bases between. CDR1 is MDHEN, CDR2 SYDVKM, per germline. The CDR3 sequence is CASSVGQPTGELFF. In DNA, the CDR3 is TGTGCCAGCAGTGTGGGGCAGCCCACCGGGGAGCTGTTTTTT.

This rearrangement joins TRBV6-5 to TRBJ1-2, with D possibly TRBD1 on 5 matching bases. Germline V gene lookup returns CDR1 MNHEY and CDR2 SVGAGI. The V end lost 7 bases, the J end lost 4 bases, and 19 bases lay between the germline ends. The CDR3 is 15 residues long. CDR3 in amino acids: CASKLSARRGYGYTF. The CDR3 region has the DNA TGTGCCAGCAAGCTTTCGGCAAGGAGGGGCTATGGCTACACCTTC.

The chain joins TRBV19 to TRBJ1-2; a possible D gene is TRBD1 (6 bases). CDR3 length: 14 amino acids. The germline V gene encodes CDR1 LNHDA and CDR2 SQIVND (reference sequence). With 9 bases removed from V and 2 bases from J, the gap between germline ends came to 16 bases. The DNA of the CDR3 is TGTGCCAGCACGCTCGGGGGGCGCAACTATGGCTACACCTTC. Translated: CASTLGGRNYGYTF. Full variable domain (missing parts from reference TRBV19 and TRBJ1-2): DGGITQSPKYLFRKEGQNVTLSCEQNLNHDAMYWYRQDPGQGLRLIYYSQIVNDFQKGDIAEGYSVSREKKESFPLTVTSAQKNPTAFYLCASTLGGRNYGYTFGSGTRLTVV.

This clone was seen a handful of times. V usage is TRBV2 and J usage is TRBJ1-5; D might be TRBD1 (6 bases). The length of the CDR3 is 14 residues. The V gene lost 8 bases and the J gene lost 7 bases, with 18 bases spanning the gap. The germline CDR1 and CDR2 sequences are SNHLY and FYNNEI. The CDR3 spells CASASAGGRQPQHF. The CDR3 nucleotides are TGTGCCAGCGCCTCTGCGGGGGGCCGACAGCCCCAGCATTTT. Based on the CDR3 plus reference TRBV2 and TRBJ1-5, the full variable domain is EPEVTQTPSHQVTQMGQEVILRCVPISNHLYFYWYRQILGQKVEFLVSFYNNEISEKSEIFDDQFSVERPDGSNFTLKIRSTKLEDSAMYFCASASAGGRQPQHFGDGTRLSIL.

The rearrangement links TRBV7-2 to TRBJ1-5; D unclear. In germline, CDR1 is SGHTA, CDR2 FQGNSA. V was clipped by 3 bases and J by 4 bases, with 4 bases between them. This CDR3 has 12 residues. Written as DNA, the CDR3 is TGTGCCAGCAGCTTGAGTAATCAGCCCCAGCATTTT. As protein: CASSLSNQPQHF.

This chain uses TRBV7-2 with TRBJ2-7; weak D call: TRBD1 (7 bases). From germline, CDR1 is SGHTA and CDR2 FQGNSA. CDR3 length: 15 residues. V lost 1 base and J 2 bases, leaving 12 bases between the germline ends. The chain's CDR3 is CASSLVGGTAYEQYF. The CDR3 DNA reads as TGTGCCAGCAGCTTAGTCGGCGGGACAGCCTACGAGCAGTACTTC.

This rearrangement joins TRBV7-3 to TRBJ2-1; D not certain. The CDR3 consists of 14 residues. CDR1 and CDR2 from the germline V gene are SGHTA and FQGTGA. V was shortened by 2 bases and J by 1 base, with 6 bases between the two germline ends. The chain's CDR3 is CASSLSISYNEQFF. CDR3 nucleotides: TGTGCCAGCAGCTTATCTATTTCCTACAATGAGCAGTTCTTC.